This T cell receptor beta chain derives from a study of post-analysis software for immune sequencing data (dated by TCRdb to between 2015 and 2017). Background for the entire study: Recorded disease courses included relapsing-remitting, secondary progressive and progressive-relapsing multiple sclerosis, with some patients lacking subtype annotation. The patient repertoires were set against about 12 previously published healthy control repertoires from donors whose ages ranged from roughly 6 to 27 years. A subset of samples was prepared in parallel using single-end sample barcoding, then pooled and co-amplified after Illumina adapter ligation. General findings and caveats noted by the study authors: A handful of TRBV segments, including TRBV5-6, TRBV5-1 and TRBV20-1, were significantly more frequent in patients than controls. Normalized Chao1 diversity was significantly lower in multiple sclerosis patients than controls, suggesting substantial peripheral T-cell clonal expansion. When samples were clustered directly using the F measure, samples prepared in the same batch co-clustered strongly, which prompted a batch-effect correction. The control group was slightly older than the multiple sclerosis patient group.

To demonstrate the VDJtools post-analysis software, the study profiled TCR beta repertoires from the peripheral blood of some 13 young patients with multiple sclerosis. The multiple sclerosis patients were children and adolescents ranging in age from roughly 6 to 15 years. Receptor libraries were prepared by PCR. The sequencer listed for this sample is Illumina HiSeq 2500. To reduce PCR and sequencing biases, unique molecular identifiers were built into the TCR beta cDNA libraries. Roughly 0.5 million cDNA molecules were obtained per 1 to 10 million input T cells, so each molecule approximated one T cell. The patient libraries were prepared and sequenced using the same protocol as the earlier healthy control dataset. Samples belonging to the same batch were prepared together, multiplexed and sequenced on a shared HiSeq lane. The study's own analysis went as follows. MIGEC was used to process the raw barcoded reads, and molecular identifier groups with only a single read were discarded before consensus assembly and CDR3 extraction. Clonotype tables were post-analysed with VDJtools, normalizing diversity by down-sampling all datasets to the smallest sample size. To correct batch-related cross-sample contamination, repertoire overlap clustering matched CDR3 amino acid sequences but not nucleotide sequences. Clones were called with MiXCR by TCRdb after fastp trimmed the public reads at Q25, and only in-frame beta chains were retained. Every distinct CDR3 protein forms one entry, paired with its most common genes and DNA. The V and J calls and clone size come from TCRdb's table, not from the authors' own analysis. The sample records more than 500,000 distinct CDR3 sequences, roughly 34% of which are singletons. The ten largest clones represent 5% to 6% of the sample.

As encoded in the germline V gene, CDR1 is ENHRY while CDR2 is SYGVKD. The cysteine opens and the phenylalanine closes a CDR3 of 13 amino acids. Just the 39-base CDR3 DNA is kept, in frame starting at base 1. Trimming takes 4 bases from V and 7 bases from J, and the germline ends sit 13 bases apart. This clonotype has more than one count but fewer than ten. The antigen it recognizes is unknown. One base away there is no much larger clone; base qualities are not given. The chain is encoded by TRBV10-3 joined to TRBJ1-2, with an unclear D gene assignment. The receptor's source is a girl younger than 18 with multiple sclerosis. The sample comprised blood. The base sequence is TGTGCCATCAGTGCGAGGGAAGATGGTGGCTACACCTTC. Translated, it reads CAISAREDGGYTF.